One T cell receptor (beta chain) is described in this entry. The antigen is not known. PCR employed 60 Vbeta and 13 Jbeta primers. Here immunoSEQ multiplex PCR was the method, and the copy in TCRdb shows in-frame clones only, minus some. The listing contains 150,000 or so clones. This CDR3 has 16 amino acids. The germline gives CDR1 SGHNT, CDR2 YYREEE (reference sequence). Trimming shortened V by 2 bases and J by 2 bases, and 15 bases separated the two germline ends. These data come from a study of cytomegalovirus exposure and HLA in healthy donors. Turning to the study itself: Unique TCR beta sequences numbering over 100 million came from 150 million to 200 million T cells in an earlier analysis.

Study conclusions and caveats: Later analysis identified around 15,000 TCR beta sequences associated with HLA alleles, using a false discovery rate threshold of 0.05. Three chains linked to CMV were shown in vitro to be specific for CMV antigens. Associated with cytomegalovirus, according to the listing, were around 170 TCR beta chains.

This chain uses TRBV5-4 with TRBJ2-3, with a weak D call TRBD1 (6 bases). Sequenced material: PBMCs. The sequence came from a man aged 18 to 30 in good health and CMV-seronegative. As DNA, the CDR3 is TGTGCCAGCAGCTTCACGACAGGAGCAAACACAGATACGCAGTATTTT. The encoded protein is CASSFTTGANTDTQYF.